This T cell receptor (beta chain) stems from a study of blood T cells in healthy people across ages. Across the study: About one barcoded beta molecule per two T cells was captured by template switching.

Healthy Caucasians from Russia aged about 6 to 90 served as donors. This CDR3 is 16 amino acids long. Per germline, CDR1 SGHTA and CDR2 FQGNSA. The V and J ends lost 7 bases and 6 bases, in that order; junction bases with no gene match: 10. The study, taken as a whole, reports: Donors of long life had a larger count of naive CD4+ cells and greater diversity than aged donors.

The second PCR ran roughly 6 to 11 cycles with a sample-barcoded 5' primer and J-beta primers. Through a template-switch adaptor with 12 random nucleotides, each cDNA molecule received a tag. Using its own MiXCR run on the 5' RACE reads, TCRdb lists one record per CDR3 protein. The sample records 500,000 to 700,000 distinct CDR3 sequences, approximately 30% being singletons. Remarks on this clonotype: Its matching antigen is unknown. This may come from a read error, since a much larger clone is one base off.

The chain joins TRBV7-2 to TRBJ2-1, with TRBD2 identical over 12 bases. The sequence was collected from a woman of 80 years or more in good health. Sequencing was performed on blood. The CDR3 DNA reads TGTGCCAGCAACTTCCGTTCTAGCGGGGGGGGCAATGAGCAGTTCTTC. Amino acid sequence: CASNFRSSGGGNEQFF.